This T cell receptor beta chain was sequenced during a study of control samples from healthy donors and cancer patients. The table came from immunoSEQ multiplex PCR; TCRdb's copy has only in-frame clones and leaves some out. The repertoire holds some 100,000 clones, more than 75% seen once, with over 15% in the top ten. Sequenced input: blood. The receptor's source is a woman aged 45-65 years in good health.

The CDR3 reads CAWSVGYGNTEAFF. CDR3 bases: TGTGCCTGGAGTGTCGGGTACGGAAACACTGAAGCTTTCTTT. The rearrangement links TRBV30 to TRBJ1-1; no definite D call. The CDR3 loop spans 14 amino acids. Looked up from germline, CDR1 is GTSNPN and CDR2 is SVGIG (reference sequence). Deletions cut 0 bases from V and 2 bases from J, with 10 bases between.